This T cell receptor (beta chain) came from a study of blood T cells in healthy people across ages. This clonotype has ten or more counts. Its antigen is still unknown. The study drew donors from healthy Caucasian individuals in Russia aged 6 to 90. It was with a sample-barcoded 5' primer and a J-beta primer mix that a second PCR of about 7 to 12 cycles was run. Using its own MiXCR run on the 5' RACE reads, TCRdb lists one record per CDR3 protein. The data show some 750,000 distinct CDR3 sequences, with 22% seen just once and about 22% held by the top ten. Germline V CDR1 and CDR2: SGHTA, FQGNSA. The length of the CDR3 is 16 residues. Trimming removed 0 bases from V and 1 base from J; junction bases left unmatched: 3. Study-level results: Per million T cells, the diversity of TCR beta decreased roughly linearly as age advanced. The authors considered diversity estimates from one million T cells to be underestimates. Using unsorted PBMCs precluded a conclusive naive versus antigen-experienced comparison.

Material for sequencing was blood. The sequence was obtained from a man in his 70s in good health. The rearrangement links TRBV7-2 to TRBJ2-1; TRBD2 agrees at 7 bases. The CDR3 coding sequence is TGTGCCAGCAGCTTAGCCGCGGGAGTGTCCTACAATGAGCAGTTCTTC. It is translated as CASSLAAGVSYNEQFF.